Listed here are 28 T cell receptor beta chains from one sample, sequenced in a study of blood T cells in healthy people across ages. Next came a second PCR, run for roughly 6 to 11 cycles, which used a sample-barcoded 5' primer along with a J-beta primer mix. One entry per CDR3 protein, called by TCRdb with MiXCR from the 5' RACE reads. The data contain roughly 800,000 distinct CDR3 sequences, approximately 25% of them singletons. The data were also submitted as part of a second study, on T cells of mothers and their children.

The sequenced sample was blood. The receptors come from a boy between 10 and 17 years old in good health.

The chain couples TRBV27 to TRBJ2-7; the match to TRBD1 covers 9 bases. The J call may be faulty, since TRBJ2-1 better matches the DNA end. The CDR3 is made up of 16 amino acids. Germline loops: CDR1 MNHEY, CDR2 SMNVEV (reference sequence). CDR3 DNA: TGTGCCAGCAGTTTAAGGGGACAGGGACCATACAATGAGCAGTTCTTC. Translated, it gives CASSLRGQGPYNEQFF.

This chain links TRBV29-1 with TRBJ1-2; a possible D gene is TRBD1 (6 bases). Germline CDR1 and CDR2: SQVTM and ANQGSEA. The CDR3 totals 12 residues. V was shortened by 5 bases and J by 6 bases, with 13 bases between the two germline ends. This CDR3 is CSVLRQADGYTF. CDR3 nucleotides: TGCAGCGTTCTTCGACAGGCGGATGGCTACACCTTC.

This clonotype came up a few times. This chain links TRBV7-2 with TRBJ2-7; D gene uncertain. CDR3 length: 13 residues. Germline CDR1 reads SGHTA; CDR2 reads FQGNSA. V lost 4 bases to trimming and J lost 1 base, with 8 bases between them. In nucleotides, the CDR3 is TGTGCCAGCAGCTGGTACGATTCCTACGAGCAGTACTTC. Translation gives CASSWYDSYEQYF.

This sequence joins TRBV28 and TRBJ2-7; D remains ambiguous. The CDR3 length is 14 residues. Trimming took off 5 bases at V and 1 base at J, with 12 bases between the two ends. Germline V lookup: CDR1 MDHEN, CDR2 SYDVKM. CDR3 sequence: CASSTHEASYEQYF. The CDR3 nucleotides are TGTGCCAGCAGTACCCACGAAGCTTCCTACGAGCAGTACTTC.

The chain joins TRBV20-1 to TRBJ2-5; 7 bases align to TRBD2. The end of the DNA fits TRBJ2-1 better, so the J call may be wrong. Germline assignment: CDR1 DFQATT and CDR2 SNEGSKA (reference sequence). CDR3 length: 15 amino acids. CDR3 residues: CSARSVAGVGDEQFF. In DNA form, the CDR3 reads TGCAGTGCTAGAAGCGTCGCGGGAGTAGGTGATGAGCAGTTCTTC.

This clonotype was found once. The chain links TRBV5-1 to TRBJ1-2, with a tentative D call TRBD1 (6 bases). This CDR3 region has 14 residues. V was pared by 0 bases and J by 3 bases, with 9 bases between. Germline V gene lookup returns CDR1 SGHRS and CDR2 YFSETQ. For the CDR3, the DNA is TGCGCCAGCAGCTTGGAGACAGGTCACTATGGCTACACCTTC. It encodes CASSLETGHYGYTF.

The rearrangement uses TRBV5-6 and TRBJ2-5; TRBD1 or TRBD2 may be the D gene (6 bases each). Deletions cut 4 bases from V and 9 bases from J, with 16 bases between. The CDR3 is 13 amino acids. The germline V gene encodes CDR1 SGHDT and CDR2 YYEEEE. Here the CDR3 reads CASSRGAGEAQYF. In DNA, the CDR3 is TGTGCCAGCAGCCGCGGCGCAGGGGAGGCCCAGTACTTC.

This clonotype was detected a few times. The chain uses TRBV29-1 and TRBJ2-7; D possibly uses TRBD1 or TRBD2 (5 bases each). Near its end, the DNA agrees better with TRBJ2-1, so the J call may be wrong. Germline V gene lookup returns CDR1 SQVTM and CDR2 ANQGSEA. This CDR3 contains 13 residues. CDR3 in DNA: TGCAGCTCCCGGGACGGAATGTACAATGAGCAGTTCTTC. Translating it yields CSSRDGMYNEQFF.

This clonotype was seen once. The J gene is TRBJ2-5, the V gene TRBV6-2 or TRBV6-3, with D possibly called TRBD1 or TRBD2 (5 bases each). TRBJ2-7 explains the end of the DNA better; the J call may be wrong. CDR1 MNHEY and CDR2 SVGEGT come from the germline V gene. This CDR3 comprises 13 residues. The CDR3 is CASNLGPTYEQYF. As DNA, the CDR3 is TGTGCCAGCAACCTGGGACCGACCTACGAGCAGTACTTC.

This chain links TRBV6-2 or TRBV6-3 with TRBJ2-3; the match to TRBD1 covers 11 bases. Losses at the gene ends were 5 bases for V and 7 bases for J; bases not matched to a gene: 8. Germline-derived CDR1 and CDR2 are MNHEY and SVGEGT. The CDR3 contains 15 residues. The CDR3 here is CASSRGQGAFNTQYF. The CDR3, as DNA: TGTGCCAGCAGTCGCGGACAGGGGGCATTCAATACGCAGTATTTT.

This clonotype was counted only a few times. The chain employs TRBV13 and TRBJ2-1; D not certain. Germline CDR1 reads PRHDT; CDR2 reads FYEKMQ (reference sequence). V lost 2 bases to trimming and J lost 6 bases, with 11 bases between them. The CDR3 loop spans 14 amino acids. The CDR3 region is CASSLKPTGNEQFF. DNA for the CDR3: TGTGCCAGCAGCTTAAAGCCCACGGGCAATGAGCAGTTCTTC.

This clonotype was counted a few times. The chain uses TRBV18 and TRBJ2-1; D not certain. The CDR3 length is 17 residues. V lost 3 bases to trimming and J lost 1 base, with 16 bases between them. Germline CDR1 KGHSH, CDR2 LQKENI. CDR3 loop: CASSPLGLYGSYNEQFF. DNA of the CDR3: TGTGCCAGCTCACCGCTGGGCTTGTATGGGTCCTACAATGAGCAGTTCTTC. The variable domain in full, with the rest retrieved from reference TRBV18 and TRBJ2-1, is NAGVMQNPRHLVRRRGQEARLRCSPMKGHSHVYWYRQLPEEGLKFMVYLQKENIIDESGMPKERFSAEFPKEGPSILRIQQVVRGDSAAYFCASSPLGLYGSYNEQFFGPGTRLTVL.

This clonotype was counted once. CDR3 nucleotides: TGCAGTGCACCCCACGCCTCTAATGAAAAACTGTTTTTT. Amino acid sequence: CSAPHASNEKLFF. The chain is built from TRBV20-1 and TRBJ1-4; the D is unclear. Per germline, CDR1 DFQATT and CDR2 SNEGSKA (reference sequence). This CDR3 is built from 13 residues. With 6 bases removed from V and 3 bases from J, the gap between germline ends came to 11 bases.

CDR3 loop: CASSWGQTNQETQYF. DNA for the CDR3: TGTGCCAGCAGCTGGGGACAGACTAACCAAGAGACCCAGTACTTC. V gene TRBV7-6 combines with J gene TRBJ2-5; 7 bases are shared with TRBD1. The CDR3 sequence is 15 residues long. Trimming took 4 bases from V and 0 from J; bases not matched to a gene: 5. CDR1 is SGHVS, CDR2 FNYEAQ, per germline.

A few counts support this clonotype. The chain combines TRBV7-3 with TRBJ2-5; 9 bases fit TRBD2. This CDR3 region has 17 residues. Trimming cost V 5 bases and J 1 base; bases outside gene matches: 11. Germline lookup yields CDR1 SGHTA and CDR2 FQGTGA. The CDR3 DNA reads TGTGCCAGCAGCCCGGGACTAGCCACCGGGGTCCAAGAGACCCAGTACTTC. Amino acids: CASSPGLATGVQETQYF.

The chain links TRBV29-1 to TRBJ2-1, with TRBD2 identical over 8 bases. J lost 3 bases, V lost 8 bases, and 6 bases had no gene match. The CDR3 spans 13 residues. Germline loops: CDR1 SQVTM, CDR2 ANQGSEA. Here the CDR3 reads CSSDAGGYNEQFF. CDR3 coding DNA: TGCAGCTCAGATGCGGGAGGCTACAATGAGCAGTTCTTC.

This clonotype was counted a few times. This chain connects TRBV4-1 to TRBJ1-2; 7 positions agree with TRBD1. CDR1 is MGHRA, CDR2 YSYEKL, per germline. The CDR3 runs 13 residues. After removal of 3 bases from V and 4 bases from J, the junction contained 2 bases not matched to a gene. This CDR3 is CASSHPGGYGYTF. CDR3 DNA sequence: TGCGCCAGCAGCCACCCAGGGGGCTATGGCTACACCTTC.

The chain employs TRBV11-3 and TRBJ2-1; D might be TRBD1 (5 bases). CDR1 and CDR2 (germline): SGHNT, YENEEA. The CDR3 consists of 16 residues. The V gene lost 1 base and the J gene lost 6 bases, with 16 bases spanning the gap. In DNA, the CDR3 is TGTGCCAGCAGCTTAGGACCCCAGGGTGCAGGCAATGAGCAGTTCTTC. Its protein product is CASSLGPQGAGNEQFF.

This clonotype was detected only a few times. The chain carries TRBV7-9 and TRBJ1-4; the match to TRBD1 covers 9 bases. Losses at the gene ends were 10 bases for V and 8 bases for J; bases not matched to a gene: 8. Germline loops: CDR1 SEHNR, CDR2 FQNEAQ (reference sequence). This CDR3 has 13 amino acids. Here the CDR3 DNA reads TGTGCCACTACAGGGGGCAGAGACGAAAAACTGTTTTTT. This translates into CATTGGRDEKLFF.

This clonotype was observed a handful of times. V usage is TRBV9 and J usage is TRBJ2-1; TRBD2 is a possible D gene (5 bases). CDR3 size: 16 residues. In germline, CDR1 is SGDLS, CDR2 YYNGEE. V lost 0 bases, J lost 6 bases, and 16 bases lay in between. CDR3 bases: TGTGCCAGCAGCGTAGGTTTGACCGCCGGGGTCAATGAGCAGTTCTTC. Amino acid sequence: CASSVGLTAGVNEQFF.

At least ten counts were recorded for this clonotype. This chain connects TRBV21-1 to TRBJ2-7; the DNA was not compared with TRBD2, the D call given in the table. TRBV21-1 is a listed pseudogene. This CDR3 spans 16 amino acids. DNA for the CDR3: TGTGCCAGCAGCAAAGTAGCTGGCAGGGATTTCTCCGAGCAGTACTTC. It specifies CASSKVAGRDFSEQYF.

For this clonotype: As the CDR3 is not closed by the conserved phenylalanine or tryptophan, this likely results from a read error. The gene calls are TRBV7-2 and TRBJ2-5, with D perhaps matching TRBD1 (5 bases). The better agreement between TRBJ2-1 and the DNA end casts doubt on the J call. The CDR3 has 13 residues. Germline V gives CDR1 SGHTA, CDR2 FQGNSA. CDR3 DNA sequence: TGTGCCAGCAGCTTAGAGCGCGACAGCCCTCAGTTCCTC. This gives the protein CASSLERDSPQFL.

This clonotype was picked up a small number of times. The chain is built from TRBV20-1 and TRBJ2-7; D is unresolved. Germline lookup yields CDR1 DFQATT and CDR2 SNEGSKA (reference sequence). There are 12 residues in the CDR3. V was clipped by 5 bases and J by 6 bases, with 14 bases between them. As DNA, the CDR3 is TGCAGTGCTGGCGCAAGAATGGGCGAGCAGTACTTC. It yields the protein CSAGARMGEQYF.

The sample holds a few counts of this clonotype. The chain uses TRBV20-1 and TRBJ2-1, with 10 nucleotides matching TRBD2. Germline V gene sequence: CDR1 DFQATT, CDR2 SNEGSKA (reference sequence). The CDR3 totals 14 residues. The junction had 4 bases not matched to a gene; V was cut back by 4 bases and J by 4 bases. This CDR3 reads CSAKGLADYNEQFF. The CDR3 nucleotides are TGCAGTGCTAAAGGACTAGCGGATTACAATGAGCAGTTCTTC.

V and J are TRBV3-1 and TRBJ1-1; a weak D match, TRBD1 (5 bases). The CDR3 length is 13 residues. Trimming took off 4 bases at V and 6 bases at J, with 12 bases between the two ends. CDR1 is LGHDT and CDR2 is YNNKEL in the germline V gene (reference sequence). The CDR3 reads CASSRGALPEAFF. CDR3 sequence (DNA): TGTGCCAGCAGCCGCGGGGCTCTCCCTGAAGCTTTCTTT.

This chain connects TRBV12-5 to TRBJ2-1; 10 bases agree with TRBD1. V gave up 6 bases and J gave up 3 bases; unmatched junction bases: 5. Germline V gives CDR1 LGHNT, CDR2 FRNRAP. There are 15 residues in the CDR3. The CDR3 sequence: CASGQTGGLYNEQFF. The CDR3 DNA is TGTGCTAGTGGCCAGACAGGGGGCCTCTACAATGAGCAGTTCTTC.

V gene TRBV7-9 combines with J gene TRBJ2-7, with a tentative D call TRBD2 (5 bases). The CDR3 totals 14 residues. Germline lookup yields CDR1 SEHNR and CDR2 FQNEAQ (reference sequence). Trimming cost V 3 bases and J 2 bases, with 11 bases left between them. The CDR3 is CASSFFGDTYEQYF. The CDR3 nucleotides read TGTGCCAGCAGCTTTTTCGGGGATACCTACGAGCAGTACTTC.

The chain employs TRBV14 and TRBJ2-7; D is unresolved. There are 15 residues in the CDR3. The V gene's germline CDR1 is SGHDN and CDR2 FVKESK. V lost 0 bases to trimming and J lost 3 bases, with 12 bases between them. The CDR3 coding sequence is TGTGCCAGCAGCCAAGATCCTCACGGCCTCTACGAGCAGTACTTC. It is translated as CASSQDPHGLYEQYF.